Here is one T cell receptor beta chain with its context. The data were taken from a study of blood T cell repertoires in COVID-19. The length of the CDR3 is 15 residues. Germline trimming cut 5 bases from V and 2 bases from J; bases unmatched to any gene: 6. Germline loops: CDR1 LGHDT, CDR2 YNNKEL (reference sequence). The repertoire was sequenced with immunoSEQ multiplex PCR; TCRdb's copy has only in-frame clones and lacks some. The sample comprises about 190,000 clones, roughly 84% of which are singletons, and approximately 10% rests with the top ten. The TCR originated in a woman of 80 years or more with active or convalescent COVID-19. This rearrangement joins TRBV3-1 (or the pseudogene TRBV3-2) to TRBJ1-2, with 9 bases that match TRBD1. Sequences were obtained from peripheral blood. The CDR3 sequence: CASSYRDRENYGYTF. The CDR3 nucleotides read TGTGCCAGCAGCTACCGGGACAGGGAAAACTATGGCTACACCTTC.